This TCR beta chain emerged from a study of cytomegalovirus exposure and HLA in healthy donors. Concerning this clone itself: The antigen remains undetermined.

Findings of the study overall: An ancestry cluster, one associated with Asian ancestry, reportedly showed fewer N-insertions than the approximately 660-donor mean in a later analysis.

Primers included in the PCR were 60 Vbeta and 13 Jbeta primers. Method: immunoSEQ multiplex PCR; TCRdb's copy keeps in-frame clones and lacks some. The repertoire consists of around 67,000 clones, with approximately 67% occurring once and the leading ten covering approximately 2.2%. This CDR3 has 14 amino acids. Trimming took off 2 bases at V and 6 bases at J, with 8 bases between the two ends. Looked up from germline, CDR1 is SNHLY and CDR2 is FYNNEI. The chain recombines TRBV2 with TRBJ1-6, with D possibly being TRBD1 (6 bases). The source is a woman in her thirties in good health and CMV-seronegative. The sequencing input was PBMCs. CDR3 nucleotides: TGTGCCAGCAGTGAAAGGACAGCTAATTCACCCCTCCACTTT. It yields the protein CASSERTANSPLHF.